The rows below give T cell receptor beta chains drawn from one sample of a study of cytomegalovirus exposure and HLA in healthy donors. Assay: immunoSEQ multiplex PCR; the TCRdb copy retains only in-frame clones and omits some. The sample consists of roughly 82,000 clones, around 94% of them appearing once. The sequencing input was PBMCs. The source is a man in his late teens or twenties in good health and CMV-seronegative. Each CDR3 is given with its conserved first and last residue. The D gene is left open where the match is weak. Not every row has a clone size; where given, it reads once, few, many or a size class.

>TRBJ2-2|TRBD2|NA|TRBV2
CASSERRGAGELFF
TGTGCCAGCAGTGAACGTCGGGGGGCCGGGGAGCTGTTTTTT
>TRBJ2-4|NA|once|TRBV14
CASSQDRLAKNIQYF
TGTGCCAGCAGCCAAGACAGATTAGCCAAAAACATTCAGTACTTC
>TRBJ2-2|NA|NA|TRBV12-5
CASGFRVQNTGELFF
TGTGCTAGTGGTTTCAGGGTGCAGAACACCGGGGAGCTGTTTTTT
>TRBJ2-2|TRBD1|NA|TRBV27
CASRGTGVGELFF
TGTGCCAGCAGGGGGACAGGTGTCGGGGAGCTGTTTTTT
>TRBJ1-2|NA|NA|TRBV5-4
CASSLYEGGEVGYTF
TGTGCCAGCAGCTTGTATGAAGGAGGAGAGGTGGGCTACACCTTC
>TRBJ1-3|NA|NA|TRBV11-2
CASRAWLGGVGNTIYF
TGTGCCAGCAGAGCATGGCTGGGGGGGGTCGGAAACACCATATATTTT
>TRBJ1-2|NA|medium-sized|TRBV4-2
CASSQDYGQPLPSAYGYTF
TGTGCCAGCAGCCAAGATTACGGACAGCCTCTCCCCTCCGCCTATGGCTACACCTTC
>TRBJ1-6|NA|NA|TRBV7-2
CASSLERRKSPLHF
TGTGCCAGCAGCTTAGAGCGTCGGAAATCACCCCTCCACTTT
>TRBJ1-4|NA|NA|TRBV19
CASSIAQGETEKLFF
TGTGCCAGTAGTATAGCCCAGGGCGAGACTGAAAAACTGTTTTTT
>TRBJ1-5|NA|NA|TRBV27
CASSLTGPSNQPQHF
TGTGCCAGCAGCCTGACAGGTCCTAGCAATCAGCCCCAGCATTTT
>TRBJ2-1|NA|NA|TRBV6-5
CASRGQPSYNEQFF
TGTGCCAGCCGCGGACAGCCTTCCTACAATGAGCAGTTCTTC
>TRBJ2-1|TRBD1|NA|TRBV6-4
CASSEQDRGEQFF
TGTGCCAGCAGTGAGCAGGACAGGGGTGAGCAGTTCTTC
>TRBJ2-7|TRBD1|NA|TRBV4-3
CASSQWTLDRGYEQYF
TGCGCCAGCAGCCAGTGGACTTTGGACAGGGGCTACGAGCAGTACTTC
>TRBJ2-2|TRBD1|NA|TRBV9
CASSRTTGPGELFF
TGTGCCAGCAGCAGAACGACAGGGCCCGGGGAGCTGTTTTTT
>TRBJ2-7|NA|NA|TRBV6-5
CASSYSGSGLSYEQYF
TGTGCCAGCAGTTACTCTGGGTCAGGGTTGTCCTACGAGCAGTACTTC
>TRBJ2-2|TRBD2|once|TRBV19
CASSKLAGETGELFF
TGTGCCAGTAGCAAACTAGCGGGAGAGACGGGGGAGCTGTTTTTT
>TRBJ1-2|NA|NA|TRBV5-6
CASSRTPDYGYTF
TGTGCCAGCAGTCGGACTCCGGACTATGGCTACACCTTC
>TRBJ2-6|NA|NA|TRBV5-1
CASSPIRGGANVLTF
TGCGCCAGCAGCCCGATCAGGGGTGGGGCCAACGTCCTGACTTTC
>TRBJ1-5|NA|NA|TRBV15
CATNEESYNQPQHF
TGTGCCACCAATGAGGAGTCGTACAATCAGCCCCAGCATTTT
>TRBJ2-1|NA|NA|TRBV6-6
CASSVADLNNEQFF
TGTGCCAGCAGTGTAGCGGATTTAAACAATGAGCAGTTCTTC
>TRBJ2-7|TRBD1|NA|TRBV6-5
CASSYTGGSLYEQYF
TGTGCCAGCAGTTACACAGGGGGGAGCCTCTACGAGCAGTACTTC
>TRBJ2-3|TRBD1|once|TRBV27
CASSLLGQGSGITDTQYF
TGTGCCAGCAGTTTATTGGGACAGGGGTCTGGGATCACAGATACGCAGTATTTT
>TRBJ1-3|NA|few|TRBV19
CASSITGWGNTIYF
TGTGCCAGTAGTATTACGGGTTGGGGAAACACCATATATTTT
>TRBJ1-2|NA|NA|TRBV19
CASSATGPGNYGYTF
TGTGCCAGTAGCGCCACAGGGCCCGGAAACTATGGCTACACCTTC
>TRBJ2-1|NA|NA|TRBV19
CASSTEGAAEQFF
TGTGCCAGTAGTACGGAGGGGGCGGCTGAGCAGTTCTTC
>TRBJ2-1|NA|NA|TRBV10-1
CASNRVYEQFF
TGCGCCAGCAACCGAGTCTATGAGCAGTTCTTC
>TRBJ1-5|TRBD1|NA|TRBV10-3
CAISEYGTGGTQPQHF
TGTGCCATCAGTGAGTATGGGACAGGGGGCACTCAGCCCCAGCATTTT
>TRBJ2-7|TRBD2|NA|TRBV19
CASSGTSGIGEQYF
TGTGCCAGTAGCGGGACTAGCGGGATTGGCGAGCAGTACTTC